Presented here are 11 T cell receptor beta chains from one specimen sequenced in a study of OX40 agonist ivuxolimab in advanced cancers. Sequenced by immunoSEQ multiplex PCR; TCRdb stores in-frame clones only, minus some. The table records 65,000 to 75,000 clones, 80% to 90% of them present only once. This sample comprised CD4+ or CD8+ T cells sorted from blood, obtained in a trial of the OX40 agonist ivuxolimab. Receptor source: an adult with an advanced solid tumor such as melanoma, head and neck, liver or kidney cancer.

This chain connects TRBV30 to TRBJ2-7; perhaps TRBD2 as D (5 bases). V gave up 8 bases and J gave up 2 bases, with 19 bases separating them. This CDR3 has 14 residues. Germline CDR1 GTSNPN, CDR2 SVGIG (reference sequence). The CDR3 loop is CALQLKRSTYEQYF. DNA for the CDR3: TGTGCCCTACAACTGAAGCGGAGCACCTACGAGCAGTACTTC.

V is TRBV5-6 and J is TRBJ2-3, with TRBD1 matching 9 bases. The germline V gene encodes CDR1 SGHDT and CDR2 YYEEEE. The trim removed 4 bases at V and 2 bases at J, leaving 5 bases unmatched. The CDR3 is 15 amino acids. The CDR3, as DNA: TGTGCCAGCAGCGACACAGGGGGCGCCACAGATACGCAGTATTTT. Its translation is CASSDTGGATDTQYF. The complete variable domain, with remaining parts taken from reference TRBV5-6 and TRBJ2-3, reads DAGVTQSPTHLIKTRGQQVTLRCSPKSGHDTVSWYQQALGQGPQFIFQYYEEEERQRGNFPDRFSGHQFPNYSSELNVNALLLGDSALYLCASSDTGGATDTQYFGPGTRLTVL.

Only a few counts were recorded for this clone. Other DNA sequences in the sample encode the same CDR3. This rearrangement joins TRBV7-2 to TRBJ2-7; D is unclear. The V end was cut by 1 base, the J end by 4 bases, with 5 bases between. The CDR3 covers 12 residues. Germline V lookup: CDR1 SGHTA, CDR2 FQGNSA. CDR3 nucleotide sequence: TGTGCCAGCAGCTTAGATTTATACGAGCAGTACTTC. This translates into CASSLDLYEQYF.

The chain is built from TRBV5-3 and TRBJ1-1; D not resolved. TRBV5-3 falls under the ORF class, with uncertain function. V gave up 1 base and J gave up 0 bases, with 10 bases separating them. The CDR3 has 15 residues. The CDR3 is CARSLPGSMNTEAFF. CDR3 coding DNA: TGTGCCAGAAGCTTGCCAGGATCCATGAACACTGAAGCTTTCTTT.

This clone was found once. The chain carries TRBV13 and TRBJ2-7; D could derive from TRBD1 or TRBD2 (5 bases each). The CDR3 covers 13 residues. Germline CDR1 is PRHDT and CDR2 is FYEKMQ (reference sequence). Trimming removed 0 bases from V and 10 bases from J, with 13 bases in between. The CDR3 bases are TGTGCCAGCAGCTTAGGCGAGGGGCGAGGACAGTACTTC. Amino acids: CASSLGEGRGQYF.

The CDR3 sequence: CASGVTGELFF. The CDR3 DNA is TGTGCTAGTGGCGTCACCGGGGAGCTGTTTTTT. The chain links TRBV12-5 to TRBJ2-2; D remains ambiguous. V lost 6 bases and J 4 bases, leaving 3 bases between the germline ends. Germline CDR1 is LGHNT and CDR2 is FRNRAP. This CDR3 contains 11 residues.

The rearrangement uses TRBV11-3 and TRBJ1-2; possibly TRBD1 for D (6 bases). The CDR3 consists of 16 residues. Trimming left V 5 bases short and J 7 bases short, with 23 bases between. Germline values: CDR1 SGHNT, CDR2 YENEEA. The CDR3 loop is CASSPNPQTGMGGYTF. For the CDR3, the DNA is TGTGCCAGCAGCCCTAACCCCCAAACAGGGATGGGTGGCTACACCTTC.

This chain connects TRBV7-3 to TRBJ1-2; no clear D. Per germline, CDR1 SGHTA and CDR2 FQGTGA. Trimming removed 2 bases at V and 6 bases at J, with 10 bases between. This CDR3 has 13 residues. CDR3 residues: CASSLGGSDGYTF. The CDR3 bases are TGTGCCAGCAGCTTAGGAGGCTCAGATGGCTACACCTTC.

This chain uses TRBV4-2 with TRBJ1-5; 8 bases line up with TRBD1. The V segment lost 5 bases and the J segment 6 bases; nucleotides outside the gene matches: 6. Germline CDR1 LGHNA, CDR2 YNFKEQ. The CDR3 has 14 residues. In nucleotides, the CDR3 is TGTGCCAGCAGCGCCGACAGGGGAGGTCAGCCCCAGCATTTT. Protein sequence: CASSADRGGQPQHF.

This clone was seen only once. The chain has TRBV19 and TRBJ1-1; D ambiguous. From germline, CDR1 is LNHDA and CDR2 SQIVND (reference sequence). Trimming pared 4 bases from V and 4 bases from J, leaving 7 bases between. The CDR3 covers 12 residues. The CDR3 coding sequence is TGTGCCAGTAGTAATAGGGCCACTGAAGCTTTCTTT. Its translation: CASSNRATEAFF.

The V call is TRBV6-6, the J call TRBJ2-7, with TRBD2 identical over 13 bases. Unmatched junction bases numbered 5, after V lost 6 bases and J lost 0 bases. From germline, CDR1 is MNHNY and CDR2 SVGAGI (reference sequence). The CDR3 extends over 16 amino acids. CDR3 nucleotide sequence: TGTGCCAGCAGATCGGGACTAGCGGGATTCTCCTACGAGCAGTACTTC. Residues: CASRSGLAGFSYEQYF.